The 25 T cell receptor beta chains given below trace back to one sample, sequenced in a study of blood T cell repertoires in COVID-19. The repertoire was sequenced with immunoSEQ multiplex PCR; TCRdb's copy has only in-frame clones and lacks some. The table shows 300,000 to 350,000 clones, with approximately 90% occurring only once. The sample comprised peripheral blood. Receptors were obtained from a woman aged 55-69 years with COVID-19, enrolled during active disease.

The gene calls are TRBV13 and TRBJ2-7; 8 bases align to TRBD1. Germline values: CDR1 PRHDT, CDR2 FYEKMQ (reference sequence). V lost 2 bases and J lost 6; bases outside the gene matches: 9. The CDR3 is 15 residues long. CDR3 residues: CASSLKDRGSGEQYF. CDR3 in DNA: TGTGCCAGCAGCTTAAAAGACAGGGGTTCGGGCGAGCAGTACTTC.

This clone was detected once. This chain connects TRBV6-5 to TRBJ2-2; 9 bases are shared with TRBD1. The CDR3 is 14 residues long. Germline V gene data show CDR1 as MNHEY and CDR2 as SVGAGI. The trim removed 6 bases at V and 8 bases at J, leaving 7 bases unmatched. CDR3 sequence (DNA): TGTGCCAGCAGGAGGGACAGGGCACAGGGGGAGCTGTTTTTT. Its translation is CASRRDRAQGELFF.

The CDR3 spells CASSIQRDRGLQFF. In DNA, the CDR3 is TGTGCCAGTAGTATACAAAGGGACAGGGGGTTGCAGTTCTTC. The rearrangement joins TRBV19 to TRBJ2-1; TRBD1 matches 11 bases. This CDR3 contains 14 residues. CDR1 and CDR2 (germline): LNHDA, SQIVND (reference sequence). J gave up 12 bases and V 2 bases, and 6 bases lay outside the gene matches.

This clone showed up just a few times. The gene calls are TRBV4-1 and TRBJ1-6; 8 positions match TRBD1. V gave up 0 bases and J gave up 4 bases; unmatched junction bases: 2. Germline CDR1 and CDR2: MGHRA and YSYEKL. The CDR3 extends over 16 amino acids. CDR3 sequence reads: CASSQEQGDYNSPLHF. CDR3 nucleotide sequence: TGCGCCAGCAGCCAAGAACAGGGGGATTATAATTCACCCCTCCACTTT.

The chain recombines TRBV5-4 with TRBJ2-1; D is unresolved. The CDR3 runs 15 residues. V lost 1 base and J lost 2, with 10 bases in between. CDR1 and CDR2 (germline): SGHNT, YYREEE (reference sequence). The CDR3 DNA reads TGTGCCAGCAGCTTGACACTCGACACCTACAATGAGCAGTTCTTC. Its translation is CASSLTLDTYNEQFF.

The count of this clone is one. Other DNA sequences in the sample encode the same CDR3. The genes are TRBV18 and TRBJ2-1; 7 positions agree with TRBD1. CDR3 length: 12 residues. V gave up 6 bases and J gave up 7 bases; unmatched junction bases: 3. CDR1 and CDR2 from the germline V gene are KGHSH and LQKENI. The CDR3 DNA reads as TGTGCCAGCTCCCGACAGGGAAATGAGCAGTTCTTC. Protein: CASSRQGNEQFF.

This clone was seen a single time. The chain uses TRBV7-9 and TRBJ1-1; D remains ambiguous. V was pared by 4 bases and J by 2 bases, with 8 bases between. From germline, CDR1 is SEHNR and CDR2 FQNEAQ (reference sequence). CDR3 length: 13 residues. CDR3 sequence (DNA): TGTGCCAGCAGCTCCAGACACAACACTGAAGCTTTCTTT. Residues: CASSSRHNTEAFF.

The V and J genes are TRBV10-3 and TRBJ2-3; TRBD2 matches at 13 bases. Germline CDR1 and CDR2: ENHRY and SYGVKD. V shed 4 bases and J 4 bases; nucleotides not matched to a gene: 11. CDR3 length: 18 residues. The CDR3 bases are TGTGCCATCAGTGCATATCTAGGGACTAGCGGGGATGCAGATACGCAGTATTTT. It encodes CAISAYLGTSGDADTQYF.

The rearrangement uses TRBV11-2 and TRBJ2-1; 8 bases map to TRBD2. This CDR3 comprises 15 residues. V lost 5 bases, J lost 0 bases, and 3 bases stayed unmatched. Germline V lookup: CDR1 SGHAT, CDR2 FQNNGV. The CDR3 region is CASSQAGASYNEQFF. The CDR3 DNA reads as TGTGCCAGCAGCCAAGCGGGGGCCTCCTACAATGAGCAGTTCTTC.

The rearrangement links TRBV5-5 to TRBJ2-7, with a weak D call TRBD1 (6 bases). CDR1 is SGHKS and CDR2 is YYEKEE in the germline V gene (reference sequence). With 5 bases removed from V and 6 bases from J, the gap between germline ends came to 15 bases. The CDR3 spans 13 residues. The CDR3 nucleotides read TGTGCCAGCAGTTTTGACAGGCGCCTCGAGCAGTACTTC. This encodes CASSFDRRLEQYF. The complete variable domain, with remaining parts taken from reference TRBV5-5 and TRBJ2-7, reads DAGVTQSPTHLIKTRGQQVTLRCSPISGHKSVSWYQQVLGQGPQFIFQYYEKEERGRGNFPDRFSARQFPNYSSELNVNALLLGDSALYLCASSFDRRLEQYFGPGTRLTVT.

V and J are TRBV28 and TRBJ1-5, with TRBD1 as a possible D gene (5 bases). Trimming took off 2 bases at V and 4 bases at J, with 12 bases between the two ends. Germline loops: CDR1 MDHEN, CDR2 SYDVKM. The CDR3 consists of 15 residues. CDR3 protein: CASSLVHGGNQPQHF. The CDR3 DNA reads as TGTGCCAGCAGTTTAGTCCACGGGGGGAATCAGCCCCAGCATTTT. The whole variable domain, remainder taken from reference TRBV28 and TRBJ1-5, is DVKVTQSSRYLVKRTGEKVFLECVQDMDHENMFWYRQDPGLGLRLIYFSYDVKMKEKGDIPEGYSVSREKKERFSLILESASTNQTSMYLCASSLVHGGNQPQHFGDGTRLSIL.

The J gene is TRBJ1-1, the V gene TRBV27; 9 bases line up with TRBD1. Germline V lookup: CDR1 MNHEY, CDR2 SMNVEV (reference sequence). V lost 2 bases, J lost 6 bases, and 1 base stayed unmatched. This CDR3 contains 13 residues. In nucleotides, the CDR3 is TGTGCCAGCAGTTTAACAGGGGGCGCTGAAGCTTTCTTT. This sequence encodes CASSLTGGAEAFF.

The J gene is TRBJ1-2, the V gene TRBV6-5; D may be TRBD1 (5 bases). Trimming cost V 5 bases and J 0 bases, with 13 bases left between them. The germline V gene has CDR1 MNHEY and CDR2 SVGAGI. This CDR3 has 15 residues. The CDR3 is CASSPRQTSNYGYTF. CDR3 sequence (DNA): TGTGCCAGCAGTCCGCGACAGACCTCTAACTATGGCTACACCTTC.

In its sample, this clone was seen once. The CDR3 here is CASSYGTGGFNQPQHF. CDR3 sequence (DNA): TGTGCCAGCAGTTACGGCACAGGGGGCTTCAATCAGCCCCAGCATTTT. This rearrangement joins TRBV6-6 to TRBJ1-5; 9 bases match TRBD1. The CDR3 has 16 amino acids. Germline CDR1 MNHNY, CDR2 SVGAGI (reference sequence). After removal of 2 bases from V and 3 bases from J, the junction contained 5 bases not matched to a gene.

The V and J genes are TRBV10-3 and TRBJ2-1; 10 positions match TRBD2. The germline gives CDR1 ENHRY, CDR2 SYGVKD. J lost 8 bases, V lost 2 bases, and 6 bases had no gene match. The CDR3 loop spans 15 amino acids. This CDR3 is CAISEQRGGWDEQFF. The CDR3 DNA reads TGTGCCATCAGTGAGCAGCGGGGGGGTTGGGATGAGCAGTTCTTC.

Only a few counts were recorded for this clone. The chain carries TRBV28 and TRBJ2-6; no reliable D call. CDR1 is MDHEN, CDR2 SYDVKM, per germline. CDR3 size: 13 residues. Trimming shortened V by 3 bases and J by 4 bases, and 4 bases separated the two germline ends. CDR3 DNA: TGTGCCAGCAGTTTGAGCGGGGCCAACGTCCTGACTTTC. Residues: CASSLSGANVLTF. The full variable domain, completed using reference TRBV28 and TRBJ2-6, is DVKVTQSSRYLVKRTGEKVFLECVQDMDHENMFWYRQDPGLGLRLIYFSYDVKMKEKGDIPEGYSVSREKKERFSLILESASTNQTSMYLCASSLSGANVLTFGAGSRLTVL.

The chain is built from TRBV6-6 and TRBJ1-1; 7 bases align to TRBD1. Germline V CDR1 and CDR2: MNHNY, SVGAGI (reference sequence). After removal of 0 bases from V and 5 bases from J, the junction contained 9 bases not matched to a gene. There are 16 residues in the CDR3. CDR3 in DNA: TGTGCCAGCAGTTACTCGGGGTCAGGGGGGAAAACTGAAGCTTTCTTT. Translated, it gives CASSYSGSGGKTEAFF.

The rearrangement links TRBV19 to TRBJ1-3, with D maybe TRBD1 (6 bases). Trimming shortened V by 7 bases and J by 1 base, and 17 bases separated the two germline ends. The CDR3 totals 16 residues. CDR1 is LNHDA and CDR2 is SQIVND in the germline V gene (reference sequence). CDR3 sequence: CASTPRTALSGNTIYF. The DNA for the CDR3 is TGTGCCAGTACTCCCCGGACAGCACTTTCTGGAAACACCATATATTTT. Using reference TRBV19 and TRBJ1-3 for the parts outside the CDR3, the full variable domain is DGGITQSPKYLFRKEGQNVTLSCEQNLNHDAMYWYRQDPGQGLRLIYYSQIVNDFQKGDIAEGYSVSREKKESFPLTVTSAQKNPTAFYLCASTPRTALSGNTIYFGEGSWLTVV.

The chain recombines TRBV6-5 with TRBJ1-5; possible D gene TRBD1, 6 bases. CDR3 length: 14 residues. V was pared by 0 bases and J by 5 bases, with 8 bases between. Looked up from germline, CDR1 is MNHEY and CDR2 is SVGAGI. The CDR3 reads CASSYSNRDQPQHF. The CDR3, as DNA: TGTGCCAGCAGTTACTCGAACAGGGATCAGCCCCAGCATTTT.

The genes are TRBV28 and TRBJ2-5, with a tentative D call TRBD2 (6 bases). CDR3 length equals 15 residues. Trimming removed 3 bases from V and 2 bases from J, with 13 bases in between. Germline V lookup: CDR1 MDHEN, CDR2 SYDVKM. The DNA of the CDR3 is TGTGCCAGCAGTTTTTATAGAGCGGGTCAAGAGACCCAGTACTTC. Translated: CASSFYRAGQETQYF.

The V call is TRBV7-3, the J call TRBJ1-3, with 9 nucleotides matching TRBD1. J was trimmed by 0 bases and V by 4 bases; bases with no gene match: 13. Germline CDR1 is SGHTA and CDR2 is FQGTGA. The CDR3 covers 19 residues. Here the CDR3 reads CASSSYRDRVPDSGNTIYF. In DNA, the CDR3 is TGTGCCAGCAGCTCGTACCGGGACAGGGTACCCGACTCTGGAAACACCATATATTTT.

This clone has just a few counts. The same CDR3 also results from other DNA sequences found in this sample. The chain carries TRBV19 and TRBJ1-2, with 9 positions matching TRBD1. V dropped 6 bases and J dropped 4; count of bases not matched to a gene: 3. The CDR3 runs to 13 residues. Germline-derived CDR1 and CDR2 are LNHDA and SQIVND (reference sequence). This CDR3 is CASSPDRGYGYTF. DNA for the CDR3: TGTGCCAGTAGCCCGGACAGGGGCTATGGCTACACCTTC. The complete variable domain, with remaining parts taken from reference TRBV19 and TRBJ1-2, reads DGGITQSPKYLFRKEGQNVTLSCEQNLNHDAMYWYRQDPGQGLRLIYYSQIVNDFQKGDIAEGYSVSREKKESFPLTVTSAQKNPTAFYLCASSPDRGYGYTFGSGTRLTVV.

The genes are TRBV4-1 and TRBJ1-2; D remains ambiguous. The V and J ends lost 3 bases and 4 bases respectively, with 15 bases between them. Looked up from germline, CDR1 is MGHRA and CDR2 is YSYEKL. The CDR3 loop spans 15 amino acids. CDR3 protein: CASSHPVATTYGYTF. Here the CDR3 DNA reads TGCGCCAGCAGCCACCCCGTGGCGACAACCTATGGCTACACCTTC.

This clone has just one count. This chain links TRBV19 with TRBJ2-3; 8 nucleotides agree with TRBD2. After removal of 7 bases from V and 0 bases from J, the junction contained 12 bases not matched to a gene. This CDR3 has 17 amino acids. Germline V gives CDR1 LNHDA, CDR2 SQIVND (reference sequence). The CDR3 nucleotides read TGTGCCAGTAAGCCAGCGGGAGTCACGACTAGCACAGATACGCAGTATTTT. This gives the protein CASKPAGVTTSTDTQYF.

CDR3 residues: CASSLGGTLQETQYF. CDR3 DNA: TGTGCCAGCAGCTTAGGAGGGACTCTCCAAGAGACCCAGTACTTC. V usage is TRBV7-2 and J usage is TRBJ2-5, with D possibly matching TRBD2 (6 bases). The CDR3 has 15 amino acids. CDR1 and CDR2 from the germline V gene are SGHTA and FQGNSA. The ends were cut back, 1 base at V and 1 base at J, with 10 bases in the middle.